Here is one TCR beta chain with its context. As yet, its antigen is unknown. The sample is drawn from a study of cytomegalovirus exposure and HLA in healthy donors. Whole-study results and caveats: A few chains linked to CMV were shown in vitro to be specific for CMV antigens.

The CDR3 is 15 residues long. Trimming left V 1 base short and J 2 bases short, with 6 bases between. Per the germline V gene, CDR1 is SGHTA and CDR2 is FQGNSA. PCR primers comprised 60 Vbeta and 13 Jbeta primers. The protocol was immunoSEQ multiplex PCR, while the TCRdb copy is restricted to in-frame clones and leaves out a portion. This repertoire comprises 130,000 to 150,000 clones; its ten largest clones make up approximately 2.5%. The origin of this receptor is a man aged 35-49 years in good health and CMV-seronegative. The rearrangement links TRBV7-2 to TRBJ1-6; no clear D gene. Sequenced: PBMCs. The CDR3 reads CASSLGSTYNSPLHF. CDR3 in DNA: TGTGCCAGCAGCTTAGGCAGTACCTATAATTCACCCCTCCACTTT.